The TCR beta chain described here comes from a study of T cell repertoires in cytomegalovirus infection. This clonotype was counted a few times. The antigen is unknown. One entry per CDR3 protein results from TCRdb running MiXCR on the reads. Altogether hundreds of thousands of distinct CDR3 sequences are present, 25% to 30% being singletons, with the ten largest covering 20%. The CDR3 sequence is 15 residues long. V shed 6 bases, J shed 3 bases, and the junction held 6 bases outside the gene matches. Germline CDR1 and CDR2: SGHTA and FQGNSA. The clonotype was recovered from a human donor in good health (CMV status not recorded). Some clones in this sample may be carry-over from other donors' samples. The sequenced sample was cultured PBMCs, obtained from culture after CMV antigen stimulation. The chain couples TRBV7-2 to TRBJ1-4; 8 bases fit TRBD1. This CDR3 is CASRSDRAANEKLFF. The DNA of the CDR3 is TGTGCCAGCAGGTCGGACAGGGCCGCTAATGAAAAACTGTTTTTT.